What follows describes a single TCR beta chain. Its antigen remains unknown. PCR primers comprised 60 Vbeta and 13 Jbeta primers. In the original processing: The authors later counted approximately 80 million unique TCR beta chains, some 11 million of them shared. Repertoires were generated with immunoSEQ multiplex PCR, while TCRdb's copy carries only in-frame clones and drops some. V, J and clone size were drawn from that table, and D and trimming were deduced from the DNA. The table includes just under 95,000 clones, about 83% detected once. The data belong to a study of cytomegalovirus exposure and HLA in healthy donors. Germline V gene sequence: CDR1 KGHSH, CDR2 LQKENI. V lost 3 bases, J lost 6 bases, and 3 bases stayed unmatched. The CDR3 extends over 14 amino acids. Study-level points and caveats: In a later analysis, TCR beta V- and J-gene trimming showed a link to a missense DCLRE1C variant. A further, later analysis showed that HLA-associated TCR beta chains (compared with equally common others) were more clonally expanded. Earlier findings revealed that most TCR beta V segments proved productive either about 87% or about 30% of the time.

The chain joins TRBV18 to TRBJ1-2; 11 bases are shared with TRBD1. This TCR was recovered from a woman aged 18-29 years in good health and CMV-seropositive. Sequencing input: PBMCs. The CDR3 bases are TGTGCCAGCTCACCGGACAGGGGGCTTGATGGCTACACCTTC. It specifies CASSPDRGLDGYTF.